The rows below give T cell receptor beta chains drawn from one sample of a study of cytomegalovirus exposure and HLA in healthy donors. Data came from immunoSEQ multiplex PCR; TCRdb stores just in-frame clones and leaves some out. The sample has 160,000 or so clones; roughly three quarters are singletons. The material sequenced was PBMCs. Receptor source: a man aged 55 to 70 in good health and CMV-seronegative. CDR3s include the opening cysteine and the closing phenylalanine or tryptophan. The order of the fields is D gene, clone size, J gene, V gene, CDR3 protein, CDR3 DNA. The D gene is left open where the match is weak. Clone size is shown for a subset of rows, as once, few, many or a class of expanded clone.

>TRBD1|NA|TRBJ2-7|TRBV11-2
CASSLSSGTGVGYEQYF
TGTGCCAGCAGCTTAAGTTCCGGGACAGGGGTAGGCTACGAGCAGTACTTC
>NA|NA|TRBJ1-1|TRBV6-1
CASSETRREAFF
TGTGCCAGCAGTGAAACCCGCCGGGAAGCTTTCTTT
>NA|NA|TRBJ2-3|TRBV4-3
CASSRGPRADTQYF
TGCGCCAGTAGCCGAGGCCCGCGGGCCGATACGCAGTATTTT
>NA|once|TRBJ2-2|TRBV21-1
CASSPDRGAGELFF
TGTGCCAGCAGCCCGGACAGGGGTGCCGGGGAGCTGTTTTTT
>NA|NA|TRBJ1-2|TRBV30
CAWSARTDWGGYTF
TGTGCCTGGAGTGCACGGACAGATTGGGGTGGCTACACCTTC
>NA|NA|TRBJ1-5|TRBV10-3
CAISEGSNQPQHF
TGTGCCATCAGTGAGGGCAGCAATCAGCCCCAGCATTTT
>NA|NA|TRBJ1-1|TRBV6-5
CASSYIQGRGTEAFF
TGTGCCAGCAGTTACATACAGGGCCGCGGGACTGAAGCTTTCTTT
>NA|NA|TRBJ2-2|TRBV7-9
CASRKLLGTSAGELFF
TGTGCCAGCAGAAAACTCCTAGGGACATCGGCCGGGGAGCTGTTTTTT
>TRBD1|few|TRBJ1-3|TRBV5-6
CASSRTGGPWGNTIYF
TGTGCCAGCAGCCGGACAGGGGGCCCGTGGGGAAACACCATATATTTT
>NA|NA|TRBJ2-3|TRBV5-1
CASSSGGDTQYF
TGCGCCAGCAGCTCAGGGGGGGATACGCAGTATTTT
>TRBD1|NA|TRBJ1-4|TRBV6-5
CASSYLTGGNEKLFF
TGTGCCAGCAGTTACCTGACAGGGGGTAATGAAAAACTGTTTTTT
>TRBD1|NA|TRBJ1-4|TRBV5-6
CASSWRARGAGEKLFF
TGTGCCAGCAGCTGGCGGGCCAGGGGGGCTGGTGAAAAACTGTTTTTT
>NA|NA|TRBJ1-4|TRBV10-3
CAISPSEVGGNEKLFF
TGTGCCATCAGTCCCTCCGAGGTAGGGGGTAATGAAAAACTGTTTTTT
>TRBD2|once|TRBJ2-2|TRBV10-3
CAISDTSGRGTGELFF
TGTGCCATCAGTGATACGAGCGGGAGGGGCACCGGGGAGCTGTTTTTT
>NA|NA|TRBJ1-2|TRBV7-2
CASSLTDYGYTF
TGTGCCAGCAGCTTAACGGACTATGGCTACACCTTC
>NA|NA|TRBJ2-7|TRBV7-9
CASSSQGYEQYF
TGTGCCAGCAGCTCACAGGGCTACGAGCAGTACTTC
>TRBD2|NA|TRBJ2-7|TRBV6-6
CASSRLAHHEQYF
TGTGCCAGCAGTCGACTAGCGCACCACGAGCAGTACTTC
>NA|NA|TRBJ2-7|TRBV5-1
CASSSDILSYEQYF
TGCGCCAGCAGCTCAGACATACTCTCCTACGAGCAGTACTTC
>NA|few|TRBJ1-4|TRBV7-7
CASSRDTNEKLFF
TGTGCCAGCAGCCGGGACACAAATGAAAAACTGTTTTTT
>NA|NA|TRBJ2-2|TRBV9
CASSVAGGVNTGELFF
TGTGCCAGCAGCGTAGCTGGCGGGGTGAACACCGGGGAGCTGTTTTTT
>NA|few|TRBJ1-1|TRBV29-1
CSVEQGWTEAFF
TGCAGCGTTGAACAGGGGTGGACTGAAGCTTTCTTT
>TRBD2|NA|TRBJ2-7|TRBV7-6
CASSAASGRAYEQYF
TGTGCCAGCAGCGCCGCTAGCGGGAGGGCCTACGAGCAGTACTTC
>TRBD2|once|TRBJ2-3|TRBV30
CAWSYGLAGTDTQYF
TGTGCCTGGAGCTACGGACTAGCGGGCACAGATACGCAGTATTTT
>NA|few|TRBJ2-7|TRBV7-2
CASSVLYYEQYF
TGTGCCAGCTCCGTATTGTACTACGAGCAGTACTTC
>NA|few|TRBJ1-1|TRBV7-8
CASSLDRGINTEAFF
TGTGCCAGCAGCTTAGATAGGGGTATTAACACTGAAGCTTTCTTT
>TRBD1|NA|TRBJ2-1|TRBV6-6
CASSLHDRGEQFF
TGTGCCAGCAGTCTACATGACAGGGGAGAGCAGTTCTTC
>TRBD1|NA|TRBJ2-7|TRBV7-9
CSSSPYRGEQYF
TGTTCCAGCAGCCCGTACAGGGGCGAGCAGTACTTC
>TRBD2|NA|TRBJ2-7|TRBV11-3
CASSGSGSYEQYF
TGTGCCAGCAGCGGTAGCGGGTCCTACGAGCAGTACTTC
>NA|NA|TRBJ1-2|TRBV10-3
CAISESSRNYGYTF
TGTGCCATCAGTGAGTCTTCCAGAAACTATGGCTACACCTTC
>TRBD1|few|TRBJ2-1|TRBV28
CASSLSQGASSYNEQFF
TGTGCCAGCAGTTTAAGTCAGGGGGCTAGCTCCTACAATGAGCAGTTCTTC
>NA|once|TRBJ1-2|TRBV9
CASSVESRAYGYTF
TGTGCCAGCAGCGTAGAGTCCAGGGCTTATGGCTACACCTTC
>NA|once|TRBJ2-3|TRBV28
CASSLLRLARTDTQYF
TGTGCCAGCAGTTTATTGAGGCTGGCGCGGACAGATACGCAGTATTTT
>NA|NA|TRBJ2-7|TRBV5-1
CASSLQGLEQYF
TGCGCCAGCAGCTTACAGGGTTTAGAGCAGTACTTC
>TRBD2|NA|TRBJ2-1|TRBV4-3
CASSQLGLAGPSSYNEQFF
TGCGCCAGCAGCCAATTGGGACTAGCGGGGCCAAGCTCCTACAATGAGCAGTTCTTC
>NA|once|TRBJ1-3|TRBV7-9
CASSLGQISGNTIYF
TGTGCCAGCAGCTTAGGGCAGATCTCTGGAAACACCATATATTTT
>NA|few|TRBJ2-3|TRBV7-2
CASSLGGTDTQYF
TGTGCCAGCAGCTTAGGAGGCACAGATACGCAGTATTTT
>NA|once|TRBJ1-1|TRBV11-2
CASSSQEDTEAFF
TGTGCCAGCAGCTCCCAGGAGGACACTGAAGCTTTCTTT
>NA|once|TRBJ2-7|TRBV4-3
CASSQGSGLGASGYEQYF
TGCGCCAGCAGCCAAGGCTCCGGGCTGGGGGCGTCAGGCTACGAGCAGTACTTC
>TRBD2|NA|TRBJ2-7|TRBV7-2
CASSLEGTSGGYEQYF
TGTGCCAGCAGCTTAGAAGGGACTAGCGGGGGTTACGAGCAGTACTTC
>TRBD1|NA|TRBJ2-7|TRBV6-6
CASSPQGLTYEQYF
TGTGCCAGCAGTCCACAGGGGCTAACCTACGAGCAGTACTTC
>NA|NA|TRBJ2-3|TRBV21-1
CASSKVPGDSTDTQYF
TGTGCCAGCAGCAAAGTCCCGGGGGATAGCACAGATACGCAGTATTTT
>TRBD2|NA|TRBJ2-2|TRBV5-1
CASSSGLAGLSGELFF
TGCGCCAGCAGCTCTGGACTAGCGGGCCTCTCCGGGGAGCTGTTTTTT
>TRBD2|NA|TRBJ2-5|TRBV7-3
CASSLTPTSGGRETQYF
TGTGCCAGCAGCTTAACTCCGACTAGCGGGGGGAGAGAGACCCAGTACTTC
>NA|NA|TRBJ2-7|TRBV7-2
CASSFPGVFDEQYF
TGTGCCAGCAGCTTTCCAGGGGTCTTTGACGAGCAGTACTTC
>TRBD2|NA|TRBJ2-7|TRBV13
CASSLRGGSGYEQYF
TGTGCCAGCAGCTTACGGGGGGGTAGCGGGTACGAGCAGTACTTC
>TRBD1|NA|TRBJ2-7|TRBV11-3
CASSSTGTYEQYF
TGTGCCAGCAGCTCGACAGGGACCTACGAGCAGTACTTC